This T cell receptor beta chain derives from a study of cytomegalovirus exposure and HLA in healthy donors. A multiplex PCR was run with 60 Vbeta primers and 13 Jbeta primers. Clones were sequenced by immunoSEQ multiplex PCR, and TCRdb holds only the in-frame ones, with some missing. This sample's clone table lists 150,000 to 200,000 clones. About this clone: Its antigen is currently unknown.

Notes on the study in general: The productive fraction for most TCR beta V segments was about 90% or about 30% in an earlier analysis. The listing of 150 to 200 TCR beta chains classed them as cytomegalovirus-associated. When analyzed later, the rates of TCR association showed variation by HLA locus, with DRB1 the most and HLA-C the fewest.

Donors were nominally healthy when sampled, though unrecorded immune exposures were likely. The V segment lost 4 bases and the J segment 6 bases; nucleotides outside the gene matches: 5. The CDR3 extends over 14 amino acids. Germline V gene sequence: CDR1 MGHRA, CDR2 YSYEKL. Material: PBMCs. The receptor comes from a young man in good health and CMV-seronegative. The chain employs TRBV4-1 and TRBJ2-2, with 7 bases that match TRBD2. The CDR3 coding sequence is TGCGCCAGCAGCCGAATAGCGGGTTCCGGGGAGCTGTTTTTT. Protein: CASSRIAGSGELFF.